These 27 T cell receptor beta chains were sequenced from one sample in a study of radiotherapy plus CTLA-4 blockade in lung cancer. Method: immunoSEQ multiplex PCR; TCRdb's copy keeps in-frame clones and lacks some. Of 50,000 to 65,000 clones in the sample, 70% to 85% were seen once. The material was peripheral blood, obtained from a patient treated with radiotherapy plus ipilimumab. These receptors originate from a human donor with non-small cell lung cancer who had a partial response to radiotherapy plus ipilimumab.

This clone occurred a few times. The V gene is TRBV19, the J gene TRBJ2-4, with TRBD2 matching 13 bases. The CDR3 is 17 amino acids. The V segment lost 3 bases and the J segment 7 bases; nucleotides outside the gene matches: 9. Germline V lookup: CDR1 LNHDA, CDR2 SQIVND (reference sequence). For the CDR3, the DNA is TGTGCCAGTAGTATTACAACTAGCGGGGGGGCCCGGAACATTCAGTACTTC. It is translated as CASSITTSGGARNIQYF.

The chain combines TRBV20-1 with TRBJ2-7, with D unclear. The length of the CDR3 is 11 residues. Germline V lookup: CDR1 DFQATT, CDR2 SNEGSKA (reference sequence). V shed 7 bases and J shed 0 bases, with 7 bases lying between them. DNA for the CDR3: TGCAGTGGTATCTCCTCCTACGAGCAGTACTTC. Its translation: CSGISSYEQYF.

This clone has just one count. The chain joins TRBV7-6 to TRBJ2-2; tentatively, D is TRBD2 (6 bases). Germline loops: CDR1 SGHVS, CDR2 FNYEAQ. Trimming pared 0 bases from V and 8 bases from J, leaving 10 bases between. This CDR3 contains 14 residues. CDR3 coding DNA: TGTGCCAGCAGCTTAGCGAACGCGGGAGGGGAGCTGTTTTTT. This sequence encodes CASSLANAGGELFF.

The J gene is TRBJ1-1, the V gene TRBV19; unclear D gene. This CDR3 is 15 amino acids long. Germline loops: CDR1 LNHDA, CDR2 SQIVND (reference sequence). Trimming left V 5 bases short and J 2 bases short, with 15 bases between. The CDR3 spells CASSPRPGINTEAFF. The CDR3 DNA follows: TGTGCCAGTAGTCCCAGGCCCGGGATTAACACTGAAGCTTTCTTT.

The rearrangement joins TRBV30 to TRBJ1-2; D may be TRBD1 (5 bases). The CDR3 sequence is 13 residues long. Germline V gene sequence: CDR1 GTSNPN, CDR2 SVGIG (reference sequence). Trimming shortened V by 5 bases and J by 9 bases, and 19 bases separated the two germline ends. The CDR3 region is CAWARQLGPSYTF. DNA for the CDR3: TGTGCCTGGGCCCGACAGCTCGGGCCCAGCTACACCTTC.

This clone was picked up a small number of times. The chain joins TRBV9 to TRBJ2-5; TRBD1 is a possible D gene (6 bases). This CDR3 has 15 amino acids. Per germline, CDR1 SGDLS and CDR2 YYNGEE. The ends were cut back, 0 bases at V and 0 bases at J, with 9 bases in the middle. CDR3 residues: CASSVVAGDQETQYF. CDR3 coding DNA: TGTGCCAGCAGCGTAGTGGCAGGGGACCAAGAGACCCAGTACTTC.

The CDR3 DNA is TGCGCCAGCAGCTACAGCTCCTATAATTCACCCCTCCACTTT. This codes for CASSYSSYNSPLHF. The chain is built from TRBV5-1 and TRBJ1-6; D is uncertain. CDR3 length equals 14 residues. V was cut by 3 bases and J by 0 bases, with 4 bases left in between. Germline V gene lookup returns CDR1 SGHRS and CDR2 YFSETQ.

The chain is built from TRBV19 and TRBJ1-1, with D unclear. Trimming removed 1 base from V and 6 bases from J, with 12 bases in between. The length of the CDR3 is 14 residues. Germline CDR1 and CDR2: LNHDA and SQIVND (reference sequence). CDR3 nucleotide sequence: TGTGCCAGTAGTATAGGGACTTTCAACCCTGAAGCTTTCTTT. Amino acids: CASSIGTFNPEAFF.

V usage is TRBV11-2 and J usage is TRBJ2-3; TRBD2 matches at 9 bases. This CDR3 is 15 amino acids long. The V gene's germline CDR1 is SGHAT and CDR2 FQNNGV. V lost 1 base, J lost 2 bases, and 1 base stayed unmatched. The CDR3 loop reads CASSLASGVTDTQYF. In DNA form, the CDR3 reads TGTGCCAGCAGCTTAGCTAGCGGGGTCACAGATACGCAGTATTTT.

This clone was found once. In DNA, the CDR3 is TGCGCCAGCAGCCTACAGGGGGCTCTCACTAATGAAAAACTGTTTTTT. Protein: CASSLQGALTNEKLFF. The chain has TRBV5-1 and TRBJ1-4; TRBD1 matches 9 bases. After removal of 4 bases from V and 2 bases from J, the junction contained 6 bases not matched to a gene. This CDR3 contains 16 residues. Per germline, CDR1 SGHRS and CDR2 YFSETQ.

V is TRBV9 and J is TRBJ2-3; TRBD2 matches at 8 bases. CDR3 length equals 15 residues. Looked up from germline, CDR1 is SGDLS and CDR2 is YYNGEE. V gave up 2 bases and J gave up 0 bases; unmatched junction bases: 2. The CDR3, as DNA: TGTGCCAGCAGCGTCGGGGGGGCTAGCACAGATACGCAGTATTTT. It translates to CASSVGGASTDTQYF.

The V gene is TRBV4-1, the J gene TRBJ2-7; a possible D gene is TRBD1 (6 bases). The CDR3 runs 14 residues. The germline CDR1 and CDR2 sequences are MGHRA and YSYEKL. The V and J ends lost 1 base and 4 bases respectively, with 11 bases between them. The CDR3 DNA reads TGCGCCAGCAGCCAAGCACAGGGCGAATACGAGCAGTACTTC. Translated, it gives CASSQAQGEYEQYF.

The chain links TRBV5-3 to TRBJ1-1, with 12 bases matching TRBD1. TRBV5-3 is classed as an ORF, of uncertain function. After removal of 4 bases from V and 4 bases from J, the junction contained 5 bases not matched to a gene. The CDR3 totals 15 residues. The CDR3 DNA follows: TGTGCCAGAAGCGAGGGACAGGGGGCCTGCACTGAAGCTTTCTTT. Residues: CARSEGQGACTEAFF.

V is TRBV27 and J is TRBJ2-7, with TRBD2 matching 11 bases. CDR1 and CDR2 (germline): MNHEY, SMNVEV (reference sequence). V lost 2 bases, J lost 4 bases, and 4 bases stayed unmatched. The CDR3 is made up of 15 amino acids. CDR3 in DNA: TGTGCCAGCAGTTTAATAGCGGGGGGGCTTTACGAGCAGTACTTC. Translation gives CASSLIAGGLYEQYF.

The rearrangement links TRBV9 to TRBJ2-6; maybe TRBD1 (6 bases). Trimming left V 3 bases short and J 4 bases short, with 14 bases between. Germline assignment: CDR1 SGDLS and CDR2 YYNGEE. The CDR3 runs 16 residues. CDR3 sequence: CASSASGVSGANVLTF. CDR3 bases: TGTGCCAGCAGCGCCTCAGGGGTGAGCGGGGCCAACGTCCTGACTTTC. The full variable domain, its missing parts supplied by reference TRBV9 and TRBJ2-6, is DSGVTQTPKHLITATGQRVTLRCSPRSGDLSVYWYQQSLDQGLQFLIQYYNGEERAKGNILERFSAQQFPDLHSELNLSSLELGDSALYFCASSASGVSGANVLTFGAGSRLTVL.

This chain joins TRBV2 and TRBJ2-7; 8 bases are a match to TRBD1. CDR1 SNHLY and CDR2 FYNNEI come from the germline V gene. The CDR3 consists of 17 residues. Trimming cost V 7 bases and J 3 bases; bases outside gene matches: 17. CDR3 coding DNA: TGTGCCAGCATCCCGAGGACCGAGACAGGGGTAGTCTACGAGCAGTACTTC. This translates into CASIPRTETGVVYEQYF.

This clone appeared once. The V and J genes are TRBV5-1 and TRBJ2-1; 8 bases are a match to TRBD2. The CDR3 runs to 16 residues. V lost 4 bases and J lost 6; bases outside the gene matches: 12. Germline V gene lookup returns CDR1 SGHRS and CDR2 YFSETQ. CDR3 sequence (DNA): TGCGCCAGCAGCCCGGGGGGGGGCTGGGGATCCAATGAGCAGTTCTTC. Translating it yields CASSPGGGWGSNEQFF.

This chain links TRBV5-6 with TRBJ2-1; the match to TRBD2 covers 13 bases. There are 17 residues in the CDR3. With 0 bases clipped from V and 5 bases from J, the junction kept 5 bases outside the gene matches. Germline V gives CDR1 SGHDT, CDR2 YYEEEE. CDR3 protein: CASSLVLAGGPDNEQFF. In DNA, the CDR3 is TGTGCCAGCAGCTTGGTACTAGCGGGGGGGCCGGACAATGAGCAGTTCTTC.

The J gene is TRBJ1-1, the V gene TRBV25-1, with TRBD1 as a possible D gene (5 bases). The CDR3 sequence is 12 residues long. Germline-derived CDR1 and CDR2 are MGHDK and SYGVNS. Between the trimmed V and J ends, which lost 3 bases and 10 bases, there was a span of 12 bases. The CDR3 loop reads CASSESWGLAFF. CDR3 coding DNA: TGTGCCAGCAGTGAGAGCTGGGGCCTAGCTTTCTTT. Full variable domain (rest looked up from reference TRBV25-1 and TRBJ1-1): EADIYQTPRYLVIGTGKKITLECSQTMGHDKMYWYQQDPGMELHLIHYSYGVNSTEKGDLSSESTVSRIRTEHFPLTLESARPSHTSQYLCASSESWGLAFFGQGTRLTVV.

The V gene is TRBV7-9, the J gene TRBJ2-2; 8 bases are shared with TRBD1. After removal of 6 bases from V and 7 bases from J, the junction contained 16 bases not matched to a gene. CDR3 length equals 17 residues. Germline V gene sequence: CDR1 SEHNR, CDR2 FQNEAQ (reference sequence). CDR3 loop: CASRAPVAGGAGGELFF. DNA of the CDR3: TGTGCCAGCAGGGCCCCTGTTGCAGGGGGCGCCGGCGGGGAGCTGTTTTTT.

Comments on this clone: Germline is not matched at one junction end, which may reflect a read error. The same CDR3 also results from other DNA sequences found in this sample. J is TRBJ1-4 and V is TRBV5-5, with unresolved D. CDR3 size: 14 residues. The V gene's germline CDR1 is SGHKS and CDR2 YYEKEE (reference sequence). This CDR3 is CASSPEGNNEKLFF. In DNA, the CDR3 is TGCGCCAGCAGCCCAGAGGGTAATAATGAAAAACTGTTTTTT.

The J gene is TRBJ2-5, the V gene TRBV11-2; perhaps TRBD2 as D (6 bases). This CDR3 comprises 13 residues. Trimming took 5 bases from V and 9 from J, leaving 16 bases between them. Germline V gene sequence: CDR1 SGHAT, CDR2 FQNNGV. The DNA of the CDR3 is TGTGCCAGCAGCCCGGGGCGGGGTGAGGCCCAGTACTTC. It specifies CASSPGRGEAQYF.

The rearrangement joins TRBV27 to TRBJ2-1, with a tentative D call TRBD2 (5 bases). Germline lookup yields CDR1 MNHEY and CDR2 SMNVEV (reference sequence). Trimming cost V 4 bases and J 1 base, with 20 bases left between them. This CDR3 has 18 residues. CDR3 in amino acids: CASSSAPLAYASYNEQFF. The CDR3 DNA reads TGTGCCAGCAGTTCCGCCCCTCTAGCTTACGCTTCCTACAATGAGCAGTTCTTC.

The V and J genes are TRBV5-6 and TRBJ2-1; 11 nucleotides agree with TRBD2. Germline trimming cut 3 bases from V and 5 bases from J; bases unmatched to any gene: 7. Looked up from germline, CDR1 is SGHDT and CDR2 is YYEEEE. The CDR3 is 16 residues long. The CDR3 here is CASSSQGLAEHNEQFF. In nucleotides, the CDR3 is TGTGCCAGCAGCTCCCAGGGACTAGCGGAGCACAATGAGCAGTTCTTC.

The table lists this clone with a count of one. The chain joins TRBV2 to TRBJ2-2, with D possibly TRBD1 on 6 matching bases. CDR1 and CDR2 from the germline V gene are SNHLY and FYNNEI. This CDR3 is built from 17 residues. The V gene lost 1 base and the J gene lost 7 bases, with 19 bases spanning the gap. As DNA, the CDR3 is TGTGCCAGCAGTGAAGGGGGTACAGGGCGTAAGAACGGGGAGCTGTTTTTT. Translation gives CASSEGGTGRKNGELFF.

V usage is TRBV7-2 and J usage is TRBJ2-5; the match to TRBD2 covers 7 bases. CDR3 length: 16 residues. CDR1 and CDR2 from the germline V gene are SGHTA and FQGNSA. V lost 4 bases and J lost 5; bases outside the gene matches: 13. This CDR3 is CASSYGGGVPGETQYF. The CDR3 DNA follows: TGTGCCAGCAGCTACGGTGGGGGGGTCCCCGGGGAGACCCAGTACTTC.

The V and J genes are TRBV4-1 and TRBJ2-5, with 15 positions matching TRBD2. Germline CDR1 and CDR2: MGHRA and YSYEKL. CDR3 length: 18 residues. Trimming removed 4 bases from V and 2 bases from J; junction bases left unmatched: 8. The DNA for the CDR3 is TGCGCCAGCAGCCCTTCAGGGACTAGCGGGGGGCTTCAAGAGACCCAGTACTTC. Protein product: CASSPSGTSGGLQETQYF.